Below, 17 T cell receptor beta chains from the same sample are listed, as sequenced in a study of T cell repertoires in cytomegalovirus infection. TCRdb re-derived calls from the reads in MiXCR, one entry per CDR3 protein. The sample contains 350,000 to 550,000 distinct CDR3 sequences, approximately 32% of which appear only once. The sample consisted of PBMCs. The receptors here all came from a human donor in good health (CMV status not recorded). Some clones in this sample may be carry-over from other donors' samples.

As for this clonotype: The junction and the germline gene differ at one end; a read error may be behind it. J is TRBJ1-2 and V is TRBV4-3, with D uncertain. The CDR3 spans 14 residues. The V gene's germline CDR1 is LGHNA and CDR2 YSLEER. The CDR3 region has the DNA TGCTCCAGCAGCCAAGTTTTACAGAACTATGGCTACACCTTC. This gives the protein CSSSQVLQNYGYTF.

This clonotype appeared a few times. The chain uses TRBV20-1 and TRBJ2-7; D could derive from TRBD1 or TRBD2 (5 bases each). Trimming left V 0 bases short and J 5 bases short, with 20 bases between. CDR1 is DFQATT, CDR2 SNEGSKA, per germline (reference sequence). This CDR3 is 16 amino acids long. CDR3 nucleotides: TGCAGTGCTAGAGACATCGCCGGGACGGATGTCAACGAGCAGTACTTC. As protein: CSARDIAGTDVNEQYF.

As regards this clonotype: A much larger clone differs from this one at a single base, so this may be a read error. The chain has TRBV7-2 and TRBJ2-1; possible D gene TRBD2, 6 bases. The CDR3 length is 16 residues. The V gene lost 5 bases and the J gene lost 4 bases, with 18 bases spanning the gap. Germline CDR1 is SGHTA and CDR2 is FQGNSA. The CDR3 spells CASSRPGGGIYNEQFF. The CDR3 bases are TGTGCCAGCAGCCGCCCTGGGGGAGGAATTTACAATGAGCAGTTCTTC.

The chain carries TRBV20-1 and TRBJ2-1; 7 nucleotides agree with TRBD1. CDR1 and CDR2 (germline): DFQATT, SNEGSKA (reference sequence). This CDR3 region has 12 residues. V lost 7 bases to trimming and J lost 6 bases; unmatched junction nucleotides: 6. The CDR3 sequence: CSERTGPNEQFF. CDR3 in DNA: TGCAGTGAACGGACAGGTCCCAATGAGCAGTTCTTC.

This clonotype has a count of ten or more. The CDR3 region has the DNA TGTGCCAGCAGCCATAAGGGGAGGGATGTTGAAGCTTTCTTT. Amino acid sequence: CASSHKGRDVEAFF. The rearrangement uses TRBV7-2 and TRBJ1-1, with D possibly matching TRBD1 (5 bases). V was shortened by 5 bases and J by 7 bases, with 17 bases between the two germline ends. The CDR3 is 14 amino acids. Germline lookup yields CDR1 SGHTA and CDR2 FQGNSA.

This clonotype was seen a handful of times. This rearrangement joins TRBV7-3 to TRBJ2-5, with D possibly matching TRBD1 (6 bases). This CDR3 spans 13 amino acids. V dropped 8 bases and J dropped 5 bases, with 15 bases sitting between them. Germline CDR1 reads SGHTA; CDR2 reads FQGTGA. CDR3 residues: CASGRRGEETQYF. CDR3 DNA sequence: TGTGCCAGCGGACGCAGGGGCGAGGAGACCCAGTACTTC.

This sequence joins TRBV19 and TRBJ1-2; no clear D gene. From germline, CDR1 is LNHDA and CDR2 SQIVND (reference sequence). The CDR3 contains 13 residues. V dropped 3 bases and J dropped 7 bases, with 12 bases sitting between them. As DNA, the CDR3 is TGTGCCAGTAGTATGAATGAGGGTCTTGGCTACACCTTC. Translation: CASSMNEGLGYTF.

The chain links TRBV6-6 to TRBJ1-2; D may be TRBD1 (6 bases). V lost 0 bases and J 0 bases, leaving 14 bases between the germline ends. Germline CDR1 and CDR2: MNHNY and SVGAGI (reference sequence). This CDR3 has 17 amino acids. The CDR3 is CASSYSNWGAANYGYTF. The CDR3 bases are TGTGCCAGCAGTTACTCGAATTGGGGGGCAGCTAACTATGGCTACACCTTC.

This clonotype was seen only a few times. The V gene is TRBV7-3, the J gene TRBJ2-5; the D is unclear. The CDR3 consists of 15 residues. The V end was cut by 5 bases, the J end by 5 bases, with 18 bases between. Germline-derived CDR1 and CDR2 are SGHTA and FQGTGA. Here the CDR3 reads CASSPLVGGVETQYF. The CDR3 DNA reads TGTGCCAGCAGCCCCCTAGTCGGTGGGGTGGAGACCCAGTACTTC.

As to this clonotype: The missing conserved phenylalanine or tryptophan at the end of this CDR3 makes a read error likely. This chain uses TRBV7-9 with TRBJ1-1; D is uncertain. Germline V gives CDR1 SEHNR, CDR2 FQNEAQ (reference sequence). V was clipped by 7 bases and J by 1 base, with 16 bases between them. The CDR3 is 15 amino acids. In DNA, the CDR3 is TGTGCCAGCACACCAACGAGGGCCTCGAACACTGAAGCTTTCTGT. Protein: CASTPTRASNTEAFC.

This clonotype has a handful of counts. The chain recombines TRBV6-6 with TRBJ1-5; no clear D gene. The CDR3 has 14 residues. The V end was cut by 5 bases, the J end by 2 bases, with 10 bases between. In germline, CDR1 is MNHNY, CDR2 SVGAGI (reference sequence). CDR3 sequence: CASSADKGNQPQHF. CDR3 DNA sequence: TGTGCCAGCAGTGCCGACAAGGGCAATCAGCCCCAGCATTTT.

In the case of this clonotype: This CDR3 fails to terminate in the conserved phenylalanine or tryptophan, so it likely reflects a read error. The DNA is omitted, as the CDR3 cannot be located on it reliably, and the CDR3 follows TCRdb's listing. CDR3 region: CATSRGAGEETQSL. J is TRBJ2-5 and V is TRBV4-3; no DNA check was done on the table's D call, TRBD1. A total of 14 residues make up the CDR3, ends included. The germline CDR1 and CDR2 sequences are LGHNA and YSLEER.

This clonotype was recorded a few times. The gene calls are TRBV5-4 and TRBJ1-6; 8 bases line up with TRBD1. This CDR3 contains 17 residues. Germline values: CDR1 SGHNT, CDR2 YYREEE (reference sequence). After removal of 4 bases from V and 6 bases from J, the junction contained 12 bases not matched to a gene. CDR3 DNA: TGTGCCAGCAGCCCAGGGGTGCAGGGGGCTAGTAATTCACCCCTCCACTTT. Its protein product is CASSPGVQGASNSPLHF.

This chain joins TRBV12-3 or TRBV12-4 and TRBJ2-2; possibly TRBD1 or TRBD2 for D (6 bases each). The germline V and J ends were trimmed by 3 bases and 6 bases, with 17 bases remaining between them. This CDR3 is 16 amino acids long. The CDR3 protein is CASSFRVGGGSGELFF. In nucleotides, the CDR3 is TGTGCCAGCAGTTTTCGGGTCGGAGGGGGATCCGGGGAGCTGTTTTTT.

This clonotype was seen a few times. The chain joins TRBV7-9 to TRBJ1-5; 10 nucleotides agree with TRBD1. The CDR3 is 19 amino acids. With V trimmed by 3 bases and J by 2 bases, 13 bases remained unmatched. The V gene's germline CDR1 is SEHNR and CDR2 FQNEAQ (reference sequence). Written as DNA, the CDR3 is TGTGCCAGCAGCTTTGGGGTTGGGACAGGGGTTTTAGGCAATCAGCCCCAGCATTTT. Protein: CASSFGVGTGVLGNQPQHF.

The V and J genes are TRBV29-1 and TRBJ2-7; TRBD1 matches 12 bases. CDR3 size: 13 residues. J was trimmed by 7 bases and V by 8 bases; bases with no gene match: 9. The germline V gene has CDR1 SQVTM and CDR2 ANQGSEA. CDR3 loop: CSPRRDRGHEQYF. The CDR3 DNA follows: TGCAGCCCCCGTAGGGACAGGGGGCATGAGCAGTACTTC.

The chain has TRBV11-2 and TRBJ1-6; a possible D gene is TRBD1 (6 bases). There are 15 residues in the CDR3. The germline V and J ends were trimmed by 3 bases and 8 bases, with 14 bases remaining between them. Germline V gene data show CDR1 as SGHAT and CDR2 as FQNNGV. The CDR3 loop is CASSFGTGRDSPLHF. CDR3 nucleotide sequence: TGTGCCAGCAGCTTCGGAACAGGGAGGGATTCACCCCTCCACTTT.